This record concerns one T cell receptor beta chain sequence. This specimen belongs to a study of shared clonotypes between healthy human individuals. Authors' methods: From ImmunoSEQ came sequences covering only the junction and carrying no quality scores, so filtering differed. Libraries were prepared by immunoSEQ multiplex PCR; TCRdb keeps only in-frame clonotypes and omits some of them. The V and J calls and the clone size are those of that table, but D and trimming were determined from the DNA. The table shows 2 million to 2.5 million clones, with approximately 96% occurring only once. This CDR3 is 15 amino acids long. The trim removed 5 bases at V and 5 bases at J, leaving 7 bases unmatched. Germline values: CDR1 MNHEY, CDR2 SMNVEV (reference sequence).

The chain is built from TRBV27 and TRBJ1-4, with 8 positions matching TRBD1. Source material: naive CD4+ T cells sorted from blood. Described subset: CD45RA+ positively selected. This clonotype was obtained from a man between 18 and 35 years old in good health. CDR3 sequence: CASSERTGWNEKLFF. CDR3 DNA sequence: TGTGCCAGCAGTGAACGGACAGGGTGGAATGAAAAACTGTTTTTT.